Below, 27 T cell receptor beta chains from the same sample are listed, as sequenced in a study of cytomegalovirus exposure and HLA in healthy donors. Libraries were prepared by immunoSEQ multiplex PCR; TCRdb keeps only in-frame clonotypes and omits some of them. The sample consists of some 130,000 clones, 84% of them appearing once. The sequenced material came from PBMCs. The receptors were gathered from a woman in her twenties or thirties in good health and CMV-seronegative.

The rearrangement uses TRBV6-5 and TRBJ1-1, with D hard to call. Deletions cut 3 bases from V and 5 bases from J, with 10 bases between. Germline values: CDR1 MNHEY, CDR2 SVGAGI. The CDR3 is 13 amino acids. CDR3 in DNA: TGTGCCAGCAGTTATGGGCCGTGGACTGAAGCTTTCTTT. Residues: CASSYGPWTEAFF.

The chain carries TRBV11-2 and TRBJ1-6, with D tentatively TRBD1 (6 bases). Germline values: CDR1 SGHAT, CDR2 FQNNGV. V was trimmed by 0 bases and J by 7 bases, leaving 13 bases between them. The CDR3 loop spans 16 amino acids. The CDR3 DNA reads TGTGCCAGCAGCTTAGATCTGGGACACCTGAATTCACCCCTCCACTTT. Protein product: CASSLDLGHLNSPLHF.

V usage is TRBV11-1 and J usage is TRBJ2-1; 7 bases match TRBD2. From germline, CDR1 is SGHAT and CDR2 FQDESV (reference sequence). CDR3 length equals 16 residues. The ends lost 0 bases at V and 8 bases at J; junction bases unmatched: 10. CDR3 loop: CASSLAGGSWSDEQFF. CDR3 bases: TGTGCCAGCAGCTTAGCGGGGGGGAGTTGGTCGGATGAGCAGTTCTTC. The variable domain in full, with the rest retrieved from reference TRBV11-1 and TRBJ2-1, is EAEVAQSPRYKITEKSQAVAFWCDPISGHATLYWYRQILGQGPELLVQFQDESVVDDSQLPKDRFSAERLKGVDSTLKIQPAELGDSAMYLCASSLAGGSWSDEQFFGPGTRLTVL.

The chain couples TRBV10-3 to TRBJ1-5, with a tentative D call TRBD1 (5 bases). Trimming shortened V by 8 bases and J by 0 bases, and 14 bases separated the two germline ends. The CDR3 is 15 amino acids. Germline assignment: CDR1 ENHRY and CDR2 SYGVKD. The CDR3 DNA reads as TGTGCCATCGGGAAACAGGTTAATAGCAATCAGCCCCAGCATTTT. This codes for CAIGKQVNSNQPQHF.

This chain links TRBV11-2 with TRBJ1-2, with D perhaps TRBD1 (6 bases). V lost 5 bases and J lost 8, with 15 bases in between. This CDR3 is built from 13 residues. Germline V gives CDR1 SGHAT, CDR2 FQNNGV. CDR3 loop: CASSQDRSWGYTF. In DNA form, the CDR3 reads TGTGCCAGCAGCCAAGACAGGTCATGGGGCTACACCTTC.

This CDR3 reads CAISEYRTKKSPLHF. For the CDR3, the DNA is TGTGCCATCAGTGAGTACAGGACAAAAAAATCACCCCTCCACTTT. The gene calls are TRBV10-3 and TRBJ1-6; possibly TRBD1 for D (5 bases). The germline V and J ends were trimmed by 1 base and 10 bases, with 14 bases remaining between them. The CDR3 totals 15 residues. Germline lookup yields CDR1 ENHRY and CDR2 SYGVKD.

In DNA form, the CDR3 reads TGTGCCAGTAGTCAGGGACAGGGGGCCTTTGGCTACACCTTC. Its translation is CASSQGQGAFGYTF. The chain has TRBV19 and TRBJ1-2; 12 nucleotides line up with TRBD1. CDR1 is LNHDA and CDR2 is SQIVND in the germline V gene (reference sequence). Trimming at V came to 5 bases and at J to 7 bases, leaving 5 bases not matched to a gene. The CDR3 runs to 14 residues. The whole variable domain, filled in from reference TRBV19 and TRBJ1-2, reads DGGITQSPKYLFRKEGQNVTLSCEQNLNHDAMYWYRQDPGQGLRLIYYSQIVNDFQKGDIAEGYSVSREKKESFPLTVTSAQKNPTAFYLCASSQGQGAFGYTFGSGTRLTVV.

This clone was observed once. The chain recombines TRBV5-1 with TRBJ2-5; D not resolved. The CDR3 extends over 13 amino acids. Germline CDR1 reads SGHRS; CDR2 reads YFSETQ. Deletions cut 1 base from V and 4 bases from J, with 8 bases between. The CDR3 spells CASSLSWRETQYF. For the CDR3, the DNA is TGCGCCAGCAGCTTGAGTTGGAGAGAGACCCAGTACTTC.

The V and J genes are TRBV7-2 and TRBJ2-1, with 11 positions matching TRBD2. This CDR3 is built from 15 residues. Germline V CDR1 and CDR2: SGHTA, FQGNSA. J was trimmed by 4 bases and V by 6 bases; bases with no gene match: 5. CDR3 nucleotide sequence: TGTGCCAGCAGTGCTAGCGGGGGGACGTACAATGAGCAGTTCTTC. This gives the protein CASSASGGTYNEQFF.

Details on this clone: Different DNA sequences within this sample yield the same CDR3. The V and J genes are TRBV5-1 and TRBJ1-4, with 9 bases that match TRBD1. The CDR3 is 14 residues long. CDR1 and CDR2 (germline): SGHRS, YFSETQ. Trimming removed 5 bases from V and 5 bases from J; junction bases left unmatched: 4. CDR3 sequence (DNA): TGCGCCAGCAGAAGCGGGACAGGGAATGAAAAACTGTTTTTT. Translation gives CASRSGTGNEKLFF.

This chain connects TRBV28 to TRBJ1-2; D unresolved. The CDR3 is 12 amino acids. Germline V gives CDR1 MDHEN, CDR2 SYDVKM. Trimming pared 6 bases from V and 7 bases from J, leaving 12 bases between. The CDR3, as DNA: TGTGCCAGCAGCTCTACCCCCGGTGGCTACACCTTC. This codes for CASSSTPGGYTF.

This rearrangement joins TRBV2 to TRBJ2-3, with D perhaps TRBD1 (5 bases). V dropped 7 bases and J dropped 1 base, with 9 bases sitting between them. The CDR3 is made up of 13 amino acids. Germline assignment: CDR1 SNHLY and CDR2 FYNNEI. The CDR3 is CASNPTGTDTQYF. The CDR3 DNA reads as TGTGCCAGCAACCCGACAGGCACAGATACGCAGTATTTT.

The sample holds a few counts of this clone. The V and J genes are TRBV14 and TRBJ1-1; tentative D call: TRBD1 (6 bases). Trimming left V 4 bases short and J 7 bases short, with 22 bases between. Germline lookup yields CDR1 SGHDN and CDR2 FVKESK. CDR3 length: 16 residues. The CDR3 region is CASSPSLGAFVDEAFF. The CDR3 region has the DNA TGTGCCAGCAGCCCTTCCCTGGGGGCCTTTGTAGATGAAGCTTTCTTT.

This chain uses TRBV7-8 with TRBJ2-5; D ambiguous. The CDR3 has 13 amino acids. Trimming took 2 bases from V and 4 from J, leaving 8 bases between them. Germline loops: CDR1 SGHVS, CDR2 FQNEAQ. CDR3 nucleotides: TGTGCCAGCAGCTTATGGAGCGTAGAGACCCAGTACTTC. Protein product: CASSLWSVETQYF.

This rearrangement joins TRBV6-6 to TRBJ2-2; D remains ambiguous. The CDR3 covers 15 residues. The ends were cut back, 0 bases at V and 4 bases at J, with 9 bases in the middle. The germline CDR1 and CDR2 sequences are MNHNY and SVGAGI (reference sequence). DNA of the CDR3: TGTGCCAGCAGTTACTCCATTACAGTCACCGGGGAGCTGTTTTTT. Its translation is CASSYSITVTGELFF.

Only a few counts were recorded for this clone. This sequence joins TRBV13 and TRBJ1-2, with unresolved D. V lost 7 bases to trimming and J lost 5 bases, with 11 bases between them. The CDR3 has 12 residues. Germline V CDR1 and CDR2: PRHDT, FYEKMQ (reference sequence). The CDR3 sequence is CASTRERYGYTF. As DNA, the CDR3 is TGTGCCAGCACTCGGGAAAGATATGGCTACACCTTC.

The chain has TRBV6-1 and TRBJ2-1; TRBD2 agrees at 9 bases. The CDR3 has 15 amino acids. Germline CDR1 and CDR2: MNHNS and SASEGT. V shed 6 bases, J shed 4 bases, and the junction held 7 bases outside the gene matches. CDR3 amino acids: CASRNLAGRYNEQFF. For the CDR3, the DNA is TGTGCCAGCAGGAACCTAGCGGGGCGATACAATGAGCAGTTCTTC.

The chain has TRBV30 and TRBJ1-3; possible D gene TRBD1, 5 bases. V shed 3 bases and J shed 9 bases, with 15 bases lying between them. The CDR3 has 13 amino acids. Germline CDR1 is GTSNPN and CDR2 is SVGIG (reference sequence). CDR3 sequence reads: CAWRRDFTSTIYF. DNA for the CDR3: TGTGCCTGGAGGAGGGACTTTACCTCCACCATATATTTT.

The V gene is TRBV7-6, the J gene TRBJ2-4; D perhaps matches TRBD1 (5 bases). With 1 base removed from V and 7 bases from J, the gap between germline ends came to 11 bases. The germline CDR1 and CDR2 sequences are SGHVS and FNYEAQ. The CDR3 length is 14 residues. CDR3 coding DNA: TGTGCCAGCAGCTTAGAGGGGTTGGGGAACATTCAGTACTTC. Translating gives CASSLEGLGNIQYF.

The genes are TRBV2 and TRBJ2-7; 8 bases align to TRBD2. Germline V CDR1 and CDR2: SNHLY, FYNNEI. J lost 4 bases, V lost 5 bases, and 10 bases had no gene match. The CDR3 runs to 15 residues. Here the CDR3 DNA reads TGTGCCAGCAGTCTTACTTCGGGGGGGCCTTACGAGCAGTACTTC. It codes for CASSLTSGGPYEQYF.

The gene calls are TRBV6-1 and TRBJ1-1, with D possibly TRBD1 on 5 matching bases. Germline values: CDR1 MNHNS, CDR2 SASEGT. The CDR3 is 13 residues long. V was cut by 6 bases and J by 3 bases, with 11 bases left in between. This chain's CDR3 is CASSLSRDTEAFF. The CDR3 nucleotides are TGTGCCAGCAGCCTTTCCAGGGACACTGAAGCTTTCTTT.

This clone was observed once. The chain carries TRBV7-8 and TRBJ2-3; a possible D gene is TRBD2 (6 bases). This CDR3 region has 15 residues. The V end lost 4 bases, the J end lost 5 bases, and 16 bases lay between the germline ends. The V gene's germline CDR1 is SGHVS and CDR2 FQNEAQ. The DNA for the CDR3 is TGTGCCAGCAGCTCTAGGTGGGGGGTTCGAGATACGCAGTATTTT. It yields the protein CASSSRWGVRDTQYF. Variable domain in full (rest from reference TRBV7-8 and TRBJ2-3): GAGVSQSPRYKVAKRGQDVALRCDPISGHVSLFWYQQALGQGPEFLTYFQNEAQLDKSGLPSDRFFAERPEGSVSTLKIQRTQQEDSAVYLCASSSRWGVRDTQYFGPGTRLTVL.

CDR3 sequence: CASSYTAGSGYTF. The CDR3 DNA follows: TGTGCCAGCAGTTATACGGCGGGATCAGGCTACACCTTC. The V and J genes are TRBV6-5 and TRBJ1-2; D unresolved. Trimming pared 3 bases from V and 8 bases from J, leaving 13 bases between. From germline, CDR1 is MNHEY and CDR2 SVGAGI. The CDR3 is made up of 13 amino acids.

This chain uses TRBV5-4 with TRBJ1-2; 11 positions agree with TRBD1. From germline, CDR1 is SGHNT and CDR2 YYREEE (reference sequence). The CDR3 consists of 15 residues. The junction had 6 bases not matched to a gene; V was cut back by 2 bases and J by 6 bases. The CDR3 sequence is CASSFQDRGLDGYTF. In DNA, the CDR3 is TGTGCCAGCAGCTTTCAGGACAGGGGGCTAGATGGCTACACCTTC. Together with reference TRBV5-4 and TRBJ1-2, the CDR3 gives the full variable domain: ETGVTQSPTHLIKTRGQQVTLRCSSQSGHNTVSWYQQALGQGPQFIFQYYREEENGRGNFPPRFSGLQFPNYSSELNVNALELDDSALYLCASSFQDRGLDGYTFGSGTRLTVV.

CDR3 nucleotide sequence: TGTGCCACCAGCGCAACACGACAGGCTTCTAATTCACCCCTCCACTTT. Translated, it gives CATSATRQASNSPLHF. The chain carries TRBV15 and TRBJ1-6; D perhaps matches TRBD1 (6 bases). Germline CDR1 LNHNV, CDR2 YYDKDF (reference sequence). V dropped 5 bases and J dropped 6 bases, with 17 bases sitting between them. The CDR3 is 16 residues long.

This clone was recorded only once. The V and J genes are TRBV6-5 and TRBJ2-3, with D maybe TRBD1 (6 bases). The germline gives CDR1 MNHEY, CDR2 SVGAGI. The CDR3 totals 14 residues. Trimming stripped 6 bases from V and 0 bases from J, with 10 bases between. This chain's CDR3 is CASRTGSSTDTQYF. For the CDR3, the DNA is TGTGCCAGCAGAACAGGGTCTAGCACAGATACGCAGTATTTT.

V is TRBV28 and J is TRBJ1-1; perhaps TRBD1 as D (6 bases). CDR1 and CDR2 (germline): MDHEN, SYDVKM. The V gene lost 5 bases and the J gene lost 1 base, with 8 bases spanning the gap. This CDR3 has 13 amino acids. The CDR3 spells CASSPGANTEAFF. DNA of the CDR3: TGTGCCAGCAGTCCAGGGGCGAACACTGAAGCTTTCTTT.